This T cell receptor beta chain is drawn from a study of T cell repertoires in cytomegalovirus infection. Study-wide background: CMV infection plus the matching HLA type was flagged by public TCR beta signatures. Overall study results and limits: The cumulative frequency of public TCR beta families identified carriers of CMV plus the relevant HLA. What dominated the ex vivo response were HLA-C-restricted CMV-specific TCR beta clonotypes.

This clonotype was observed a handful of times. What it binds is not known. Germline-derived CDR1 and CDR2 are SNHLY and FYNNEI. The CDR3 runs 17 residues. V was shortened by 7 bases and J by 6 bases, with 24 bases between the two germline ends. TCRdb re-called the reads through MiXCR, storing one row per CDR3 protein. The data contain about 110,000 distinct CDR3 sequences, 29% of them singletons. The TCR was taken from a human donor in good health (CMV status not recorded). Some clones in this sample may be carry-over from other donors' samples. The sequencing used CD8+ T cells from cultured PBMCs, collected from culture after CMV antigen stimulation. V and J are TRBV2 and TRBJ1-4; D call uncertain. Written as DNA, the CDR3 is TGTGCCAGCAACTGGGAGGAGGATGGTGTATTCGATGAAAAACTGTTTTTT. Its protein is CASNWEEDGVFDEKLFF.